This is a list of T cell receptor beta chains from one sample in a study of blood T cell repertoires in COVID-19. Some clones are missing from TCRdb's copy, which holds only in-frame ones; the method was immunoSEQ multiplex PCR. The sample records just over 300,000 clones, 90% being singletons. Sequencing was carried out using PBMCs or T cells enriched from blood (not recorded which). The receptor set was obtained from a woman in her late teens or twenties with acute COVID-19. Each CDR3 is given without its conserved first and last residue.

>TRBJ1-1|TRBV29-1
GTSQGPPYTEAF
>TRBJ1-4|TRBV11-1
ASSSTSTNEKLF
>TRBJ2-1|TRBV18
ASSPGTEMNEQF
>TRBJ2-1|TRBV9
ASSVKPLDRGSSYNEQF
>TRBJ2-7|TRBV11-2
ASSLEPGLAGGEQY
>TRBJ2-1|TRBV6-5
ASSYSAPGYNEQF
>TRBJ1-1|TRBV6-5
ASSSRTGSTEAF
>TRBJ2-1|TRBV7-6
ASSFPSSKRESYNEQF
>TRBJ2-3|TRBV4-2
ASSRTGSVTSTDTQY
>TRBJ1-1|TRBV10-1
ASSESSTGDTEAF
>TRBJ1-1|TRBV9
ASSPAGTGGEAF
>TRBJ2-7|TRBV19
ASSALLPTGQGGYEQY
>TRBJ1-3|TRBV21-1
ASSKGWSSGNTIY
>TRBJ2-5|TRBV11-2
ASSSGGLQETQY
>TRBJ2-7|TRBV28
ASSLGTAGHEQY
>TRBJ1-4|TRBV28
ASSLPRTPNEKLF
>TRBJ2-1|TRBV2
ASSEGTSGWMDEQF
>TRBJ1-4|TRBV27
ASSLSYNEKLF
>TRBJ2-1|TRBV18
ASSPRPRTGAGGEQF
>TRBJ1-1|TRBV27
ASGTGLVNTEAF
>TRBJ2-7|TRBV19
ASSPIAGGTYEQY
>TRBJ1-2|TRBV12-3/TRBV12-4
ASSLDRVDGYT
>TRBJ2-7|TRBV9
ASSEGRGEQY
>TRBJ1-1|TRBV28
ASSLVPGNFLNTEAF
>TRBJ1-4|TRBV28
ASTIPGGLQDEKLF
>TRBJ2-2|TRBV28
ASSLSAGGEAGELF
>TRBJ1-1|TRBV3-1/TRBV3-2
ASSPGQGSWMNTEAF